The next 7 T cell receptor beta chains were all read from a single sample in a study of blood T cell repertoires in COVID-19. Only in-frame clones appear in the TCRdb table, and some are missing; sequencing was by immunoSEQ multiplex PCR. The table lists 90,000 to 100,000 clones, 72% of them singletons. The sequenced sample was peripheral blood. Source of these receptors: a woman aged 60 to 75 in a cohort sampled during active or convalescent COVID-19.

Comments on this clone: It is unclear where the CDR3 begins or ends on the DNA, so no DNA is shown, and the CDR3 is as TCRdb lists it. The chain uses TRBV7-8 and TRBJ2-5; TRBD2, the table's D call, lacks a check against the DNA. The CDR3 is 15 residues long, ends included. The germline V gene encodes CDR1 SGHVS and CDR2 FQNEAQ. The CDR3 reads CASSLFGAGLGTQYF.

The rearrangement joins TRBV28 to TRBJ1-2; D is unresolved. This CDR3 is 13 amino acids long. CDR1 and CDR2 (germline): MDHEN, SYDVKM. Trimming shortened V by 5 bases and J by 0 bases, and 7 bases separated the two germline ends. The DNA for the CDR3 is TGTGCCAGCAGTCAAGACTCTAACTATGGCTACACCTTC. Protein sequence: CASSQDSNYGYTF.

This sequence joins TRBV12-5 and TRBJ1-1; maybe TRBD1 (6 bases). Looked up from germline, CDR1 is LGHNT and CDR2 is FRNRAP. The CDR3 length is 14 residues. Trimming left V 4 bases short and J 1 base short, with 10 bases between. DNA for the CDR3: TGTGCTAGTGGTTCGGACAGCTCGAACACTGAAGCTTTCTTT. This sequence encodes CASGSDSSNTEAFF.

This chain links TRBV11-1 with TRBJ1-1; unclear D gene. This CDR3 comprises 12 residues. CDR1 and CDR2 from the germline V gene are SGHAT and FQDESV (reference sequence). V lost 3 bases and J lost 4, with 6 bases in between. DNA for the CDR3: TGTGCCAGCAGCTTCAGCGGCACTGAAGCTTTCTTT. This codes for CASSFSGTEAFF.

The table lists this clone with a few counts. The genes are TRBV2 and TRBJ1-2; D gene unclear. The CDR3 covers 14 residues. V was shortened by 4 bases and J by 5 bases, with 14 bases between the two germline ends. Per the germline V gene, CDR1 is SNHLY and CDR2 is FYNNEI. The CDR3 DNA is TGTGCCAGCAGTGCCGCAGGCAGCTCTTATGGCTACACCTTC. It specifies CASSAAGSSYGYTF.

A single count supports this clone. The CDR3 sequence is CAWSGGGATNEKLFF. The CDR3 DNA reads as TGTGCCTGGAGTGGCGGGGGCGCAACTAATGAAAAACTGTTTTTT. The V and J genes are TRBV30 and TRBJ1-4; TRBD1 is a possible D gene (6 bases). The CDR3 contains 15 residues. The germline V gene encodes CDR1 GTSNPN and CDR2 SVGIG (reference sequence). Trimming left V 1 base short and J 0 bases short, with 9 bases between.

The chain combines TRBV6-4 with TRBJ1-2; D is unclear. This CDR3 has 15 residues. Trimming left V 5 bases short and J 7 bases short, with 20 bases between. Per the germline V gene, CDR1 is MRHNA and CDR2 is SNTAGT. The CDR3 loop is CASSPHAQVSVGYTF. CDR3 DNA: TGTGCCAGCAGTCCCCACGCCCAGGTGTCTGTTGGCTACACCTTC.